This T cell receptor (beta chain) was recovered during a study of blood T cell repertoires in COVID-19. Looking at the study overall: Sites across the United States, Italy and Spain contributed samples from acute and convalescent COVID-19.

The protocol was immunoSEQ multiplex PCR, while the TCRdb copy is restricted to in-frame clones and leaves out a portion. The sample lists tens of thousands of clones, about 80% occurring once. CDR3 length equals 12 residues. CDR1 and CDR2 (germline): SEHNR, FQNEAQ (reference sequence). V shed 7 bases, J shed 10 bases, and the junction held 5 bases outside the gene matches. The chain has TRBV7-9 and TRBJ2-3; TRBD1 aligns across 10 bases. This receptor was identified in a man of 80 years or more with active or convalescent COVID-19. Material: peripheral blood. CDR3 DNA: TGTGCCAGCACCATCGGACAGGGGGCGCAGTATTTT. Its protein product is CASTIGQGAQYF. Full variable domain (remainder filled in from reference TRBV7-9 and TRBJ2-3): DTGVSQNPRHKITKRGQNVTFRCDPISEHNRLYWYRQTLGQGPEFLTYFQNEAQLEKSRLLSDRFSAERPKGSFSTLEIQRTEQGDSAMYLCASTIGQGAQYFGPGTRLTVL.